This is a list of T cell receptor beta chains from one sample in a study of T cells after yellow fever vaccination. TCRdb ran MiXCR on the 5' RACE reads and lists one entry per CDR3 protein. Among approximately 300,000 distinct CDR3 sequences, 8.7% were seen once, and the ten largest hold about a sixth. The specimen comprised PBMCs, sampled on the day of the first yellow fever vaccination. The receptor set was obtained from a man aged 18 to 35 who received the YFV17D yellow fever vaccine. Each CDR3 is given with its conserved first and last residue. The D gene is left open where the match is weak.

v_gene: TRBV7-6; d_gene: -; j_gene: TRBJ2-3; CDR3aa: CASSLAQGVGDTQYF
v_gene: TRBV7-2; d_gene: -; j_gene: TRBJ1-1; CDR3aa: CASSSREGTEAFF
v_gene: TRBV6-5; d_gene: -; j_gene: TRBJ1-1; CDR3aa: CASSTASEAFF
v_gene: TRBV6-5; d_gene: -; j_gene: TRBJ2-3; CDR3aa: CASSYWAGPTDTQYF
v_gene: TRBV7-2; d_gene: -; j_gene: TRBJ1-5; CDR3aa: CASSPRGYSNQPQHF
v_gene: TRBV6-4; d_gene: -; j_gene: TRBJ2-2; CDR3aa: CASSAEMVYNTGELFF
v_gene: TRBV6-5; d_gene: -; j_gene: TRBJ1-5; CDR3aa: CASSYSGTGNQPQHF
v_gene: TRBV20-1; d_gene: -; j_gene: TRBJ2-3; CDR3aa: CSAREMTSSDTQYF
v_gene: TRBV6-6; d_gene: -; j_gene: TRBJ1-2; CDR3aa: CATRAGVDGYTF
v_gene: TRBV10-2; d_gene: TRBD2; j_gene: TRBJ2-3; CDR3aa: CASSDPGGAPDTQYF
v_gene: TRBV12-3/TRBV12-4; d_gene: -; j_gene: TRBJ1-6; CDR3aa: CASSLIQYPLHF
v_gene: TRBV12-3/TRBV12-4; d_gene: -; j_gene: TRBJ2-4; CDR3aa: CASKVDHGIQYF
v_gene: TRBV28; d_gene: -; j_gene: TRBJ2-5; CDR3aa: CAREETQYF
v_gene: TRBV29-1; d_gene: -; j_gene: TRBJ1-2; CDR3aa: CSVRPSSYGYTF
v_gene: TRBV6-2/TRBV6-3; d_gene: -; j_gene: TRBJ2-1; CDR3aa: CASSSLASYSYNEQFF
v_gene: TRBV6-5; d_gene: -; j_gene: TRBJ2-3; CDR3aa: CASSYQDTQYF
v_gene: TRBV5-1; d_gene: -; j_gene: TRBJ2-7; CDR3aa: CASSFGPADEQYF
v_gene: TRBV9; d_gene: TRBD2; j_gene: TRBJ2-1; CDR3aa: CASSGGAANEQFF
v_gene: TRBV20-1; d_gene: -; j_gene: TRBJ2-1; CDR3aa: CSASRAGAGEQFF
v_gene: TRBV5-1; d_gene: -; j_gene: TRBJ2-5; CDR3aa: CASSKTESQETQYF
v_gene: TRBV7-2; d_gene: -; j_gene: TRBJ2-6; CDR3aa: CASSLALGTGRGSGANVLTF
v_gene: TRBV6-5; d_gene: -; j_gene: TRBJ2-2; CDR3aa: CASSLKVGELFF
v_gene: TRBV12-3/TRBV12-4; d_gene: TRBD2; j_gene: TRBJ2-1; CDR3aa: CASIPGLAGGEQFF
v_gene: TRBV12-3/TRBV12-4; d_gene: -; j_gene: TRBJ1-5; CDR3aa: CASKSGGQPQHF
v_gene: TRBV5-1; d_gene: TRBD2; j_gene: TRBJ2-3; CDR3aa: CASSLTSGGTDTQYF
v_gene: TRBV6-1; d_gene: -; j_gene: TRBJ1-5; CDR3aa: CASSQREYEPQHF
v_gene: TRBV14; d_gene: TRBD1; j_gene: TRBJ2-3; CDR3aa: CASSHRGRGRDTQYF
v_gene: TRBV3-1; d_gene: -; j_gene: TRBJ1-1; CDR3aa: CASSQDLTQEAFF
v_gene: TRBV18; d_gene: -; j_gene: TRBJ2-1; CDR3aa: CASSPQDRGRQVPQFF
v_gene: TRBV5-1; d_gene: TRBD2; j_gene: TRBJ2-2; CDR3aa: CASSMAGGVYTGELFF
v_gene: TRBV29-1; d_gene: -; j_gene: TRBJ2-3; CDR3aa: CSVELGPDTQYF
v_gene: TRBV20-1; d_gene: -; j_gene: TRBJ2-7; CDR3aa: CSAREGSYEQYF
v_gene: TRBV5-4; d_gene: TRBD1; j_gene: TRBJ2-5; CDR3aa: CASSTPDRAEETQYF
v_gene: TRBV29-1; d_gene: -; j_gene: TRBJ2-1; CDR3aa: CSGQYNEQFF
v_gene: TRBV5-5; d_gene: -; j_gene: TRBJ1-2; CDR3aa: CASSLGGAVNYGYTF
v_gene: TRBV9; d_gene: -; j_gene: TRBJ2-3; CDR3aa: CASSVGGNDRTDTQYF
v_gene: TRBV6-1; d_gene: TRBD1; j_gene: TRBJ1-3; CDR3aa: CASSRTTGSSSGNTIYF
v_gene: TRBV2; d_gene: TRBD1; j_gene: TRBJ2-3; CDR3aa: CASPRQGQDTQYF
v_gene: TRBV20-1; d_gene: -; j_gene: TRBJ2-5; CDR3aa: CSAGLRGGETQYF
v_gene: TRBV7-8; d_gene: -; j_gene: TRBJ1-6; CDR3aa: CASSPRTGTYNSPLHF
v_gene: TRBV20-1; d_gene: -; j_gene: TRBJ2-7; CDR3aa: CSARGSLYEQYF
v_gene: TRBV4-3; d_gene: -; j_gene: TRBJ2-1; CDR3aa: CASSQGPVQGEQFF